This TCR beta chain was identified during a study of T cells in Graves' hyperthyroidism and ophthalmopathy. Diagnosis rested on symptoms, serum thyroxine and TRAb, thyroid ultrasound, and orbital computed tomography. The CDR3 sequence is 14 residues long. Germline CDR1 reads ENHRY; CDR2 reads SYGVKD. The V segment lost 6 bases and the J segment 6 bases; nucleotides outside the gene matches: 5. Authors of the study amplified TCR beta CDR3 regions from RNA transcripts. When the TCR CDR3 underwent first-round RT-PCR, the HTBI primer set was used. From the multiplex PCR reads, TCRdb called clonotypes with MiXCR, one entry per CDR3 protein. The sample contains around 34,000 distinct CDR3 sequences, roughly half of which appear only once. Study observations and caveats: Stable hyperthyroidism and ophthalmopathy were separated using 13 V-J signatures. Blood also held most thyroid clonotypes expanded beyond 0.001.

Concerning this clonotype: Its antigen remains unidentified.

The genes are TRBV10-3 and TRBJ2-1, with TRBD1 identical over 10 bases. The receptor was isolated from a woman in her thirties or forties with Graves' ophthalmopathy. Sequenced: blood. This chain's CDR3 is CAIRAGDRGNEQFF. CDR3 DNA sequence: TGTGCCATCAGAGCAGGGGACAGGGGCAATGAGCAGTTCTTC.